The T cell receptor (beta chain) under discussion was sequenced for a study of blood T cell repertoires in COVID-19. Looking at the study overall: Spain, Italy and the United States supplied samples that represented acute and convalescent COVID-19. Sample material is recorded as cDNA or gDNA derived from T cells, B-cell-depleted T cells, or PBMCs.

The V end was cut by 2 bases, the J end by 0 bases, with 11 bases between. The CDR3 consists of 17 residues. The germline gives CDR1 SNHLY, CDR2 FYNNEI. Original processing methods: Amplified reference gene primers provided the basis for estimating nucleated cell counts. Some clones are missing from TCRdb's copy, which holds only in-frame ones; the method was immunoSEQ multiplex PCR. V, J and clone size were drawn from that table, and D and trimming were deduced from the DNA. The sample consists of about 270,000 clones, around four fifths of them appearing once. Sequencing was carried out using peripheral blood. J is TRBJ2-6 and V is TRBV2, with a weak D call TRBD1 (5 bases). The sequence came from a man aged 80 or over with acute or convalescent COVID-19. The CDR3 bases are TGTGCCAGCAGTGAAACAGGCGAACGCTCTGGGGCCAACGTCCTGACTTTC. Residues: CASSETGERSGANVLTF. Combining the CDR3 with reference TRBV2 and TRBJ2-6 gives the whole variable domain EPEVTQTPSHQVTQMGQEVILRCVPISNHLYFYWYRQILGQKVEFLVSFYNNEISEKSEIFDDQFSVERPDGSNFTLKIRSTKLEDSAMYFCASSETGERSGANVLTFGAGSRLTVL.